This T cell receptor (beta chain) was profiled in a study of shared clonotypes between healthy human individuals (dated by TCRdb to the early 2020s). Turning to the overall study: The cohort included a few men and a couple of women between 18 and 49 years of age. Each donor's leukapheresis produced roughly between about 0.85 and 10 billion PBMCs. For each donor, CD4 naive and CD4 memory were each given three plates, CD8 naive was given two plates, and CD8 memory was given one plate. To increase sequencing depth and limit assay-specific biases, different laboratories used diverse techniques to prepare libraries and sequence TCR repertoires. To estimate repertoire size and how much clonotype sharing occurs between individuals, the study deeply sequenced the blood TCR repertoires of about five healthy adults.

Healthy HIV-negative adults with no recently reported acute infections or vaccinations were included as donors. Every donor was a Caucasian adult residing in Nashville, Tennessee, USA. CD4+ T cells were enriched through magnetic negative selection, after which naive cells were positively selected on CD45RA and the remaining negative fraction served as the memory subset. After blood collection by leukapheresis, PBMCs were isolated using Ficoll-Histopaque density gradient centrifugation and then cryopreserved in the vapor phase of liquid nitrogen. Analytical flow cytometry was used to check the purity and quantity of every magnetically sorted T cell population. Each sorted fraction had its genomic DNA isolated and then quantified by UV absorbance on a Nanodrop 2000c. The full study reports these points: The small number of donors limited the genetic and exposure-history diversity represented. Across four donors, approximately 5% of naive CD4, over 3% of naive CD8, around 2.1% of memory CD4, and 0.4% to 0.45% of memory CD8 clonotypes were shared. Clonotypes shared by all four sorted-subset donors showed higher generation probabilities than non-shared clonotypes. Rarefaction of sorted-subset datasets indicated incomplete sequencing despite the large sequencing depth. Based on pairwise subsampling, the degree of clonotype sharing among donors was expected to be affected by sequencing depth. Sampling was limited to blood, and TCR repertoires in tissue likely differ from TCR repertoires in blood. Larger estimated clonotype richness was generally found for naive subsets than for memory subsets.

Using the deep immunoSEQ assay, TCR CDR3 regions were amplified from genomic DNA by multiplex PCR. Extracted genomic DNA from each cell subset was spread evenly across all wells of several immunoSEQ 96-well plates, with each plate serving as a replicate. For sorted subsets, about 0.2 ug genomic DNA, equal to some 30,000 T cell genomes, was loaded into each replicate PCR. Purified libraries were quantified with a Qubit 3.0 fluorometer, sized on a Bioanalyzer 2100, and re-quantified with the KAPA Library Quantification kit. A separate single-read 150-cycle Illumina NextSeq 550 flow cell was used to sequence each immunoSEQ 96-well plate. The study's processing was this. Because the immunoSEQ output held only junctional sequences and lacked quality scores, the filtering could not match the filtering applied to full-length reads. Sequences were annotated with PyIR, a Python wrapper for IgBLAST v1.9, and V/J genes and CDR3 were assigned using IMGT germline references. Reads were removed for weak V/J assignments (E-value above 1e-6), missing CDR3, stop codons, out-of-frame junctions, or ambiguous translated residues. V3J clonotypes were defined as sequences sharing the same inferred V gene, J gene, and CDR3 amino acid sequence. Percentage overlap between repertoires was computed as shared unique clonotypes divided by the size of the smaller repertoire. RTK rarefaction, the Chao1 estimator, and Recon v2.1 estimates of unobserved clonotypes were used to assess repertoire richness. OLGA was used to compute generation probabilities for all TCRbeta clonotypes that the gDNA method yielded from a few donors. Here the immuneACCESS table is served through TCRdb, limited to in-frame sequences with V and J called. Missing clones are a known gap in these copies; in checked studies unresolved V genes cover under half, and the rest lacks a known reason. That table supplies the V and J calls and clone size; D and trimming were determined from the DNA. The sample table records around 700,000 clones; around 74% of these occur just once. Over 1.5% of the sample comes from the top ten.

The CDR3 contains 14 residues, cysteine and phenylalanine counted. Kept here is only the CDR3 DNA, which spans 42 bases and is read in frame from base 1. V is reduced by 6 bases and J by 9 bases, leaving a spacing of 15 bases between them. The CDR1 and CDR2 encoded by the germline V gene (reference sequence) are LNHDA and SQIVND. A word on this clone: This clone's antigen is unknown. The sample holds no much larger clone one base away, and base qualities are not on file.

The sequencing sample was made of memory CD4+ T cells sorted from blood. The intended sense of this specimen's cell subset or site label: CD45RA-negative fraction. The chain couples TRBV19 to TRBJ1-6; TRBD1 could be the D gene, as 6 bases match. The clonotype was recovered from a woman aged 25-40 years in good health. The CDR3 region has the sequence CASRGTGQFSPLHF. The base sequence is TGTGCCAGTAGGGGGACGGGACAATTTTCACCCCTCCACTTT.